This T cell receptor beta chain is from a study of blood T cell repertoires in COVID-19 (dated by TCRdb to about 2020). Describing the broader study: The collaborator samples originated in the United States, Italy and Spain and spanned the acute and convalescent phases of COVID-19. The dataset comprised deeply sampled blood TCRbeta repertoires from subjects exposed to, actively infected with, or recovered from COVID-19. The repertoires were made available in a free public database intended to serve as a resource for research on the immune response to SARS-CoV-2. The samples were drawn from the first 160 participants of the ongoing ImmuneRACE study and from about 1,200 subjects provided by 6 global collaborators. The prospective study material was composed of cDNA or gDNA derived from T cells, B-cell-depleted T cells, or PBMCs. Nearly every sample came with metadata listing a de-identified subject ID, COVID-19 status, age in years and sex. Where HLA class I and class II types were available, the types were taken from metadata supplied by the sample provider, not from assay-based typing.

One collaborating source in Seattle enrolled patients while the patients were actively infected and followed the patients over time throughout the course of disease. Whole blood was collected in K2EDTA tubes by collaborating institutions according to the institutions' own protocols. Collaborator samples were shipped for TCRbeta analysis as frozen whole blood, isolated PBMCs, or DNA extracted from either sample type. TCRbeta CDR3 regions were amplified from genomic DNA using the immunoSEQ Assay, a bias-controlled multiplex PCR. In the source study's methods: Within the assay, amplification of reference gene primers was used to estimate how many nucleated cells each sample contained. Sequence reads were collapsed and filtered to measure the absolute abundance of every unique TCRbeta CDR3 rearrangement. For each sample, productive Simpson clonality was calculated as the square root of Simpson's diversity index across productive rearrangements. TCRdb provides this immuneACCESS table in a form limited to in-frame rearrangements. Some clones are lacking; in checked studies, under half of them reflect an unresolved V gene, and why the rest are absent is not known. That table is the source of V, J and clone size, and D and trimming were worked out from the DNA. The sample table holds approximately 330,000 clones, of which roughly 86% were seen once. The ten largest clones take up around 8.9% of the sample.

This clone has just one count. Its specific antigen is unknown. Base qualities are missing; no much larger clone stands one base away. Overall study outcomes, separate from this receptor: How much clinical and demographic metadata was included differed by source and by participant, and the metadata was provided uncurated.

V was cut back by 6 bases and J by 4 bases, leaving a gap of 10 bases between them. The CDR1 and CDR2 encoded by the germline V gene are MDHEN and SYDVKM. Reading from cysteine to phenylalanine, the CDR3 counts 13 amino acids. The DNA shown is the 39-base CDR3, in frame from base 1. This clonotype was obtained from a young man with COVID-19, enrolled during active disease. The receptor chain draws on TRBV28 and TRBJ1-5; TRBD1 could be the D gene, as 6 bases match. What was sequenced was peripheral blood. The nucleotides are TGTGCCAGCAGACAGGGTTTAAATCAGCCCCAGCATTTT. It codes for CASRQGLNQPQHF.